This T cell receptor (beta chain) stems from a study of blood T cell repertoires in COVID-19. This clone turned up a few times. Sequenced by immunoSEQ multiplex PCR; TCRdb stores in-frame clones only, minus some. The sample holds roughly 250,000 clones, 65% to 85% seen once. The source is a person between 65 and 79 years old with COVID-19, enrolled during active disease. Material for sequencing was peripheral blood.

The CDR3 is CASSVGSRRQGSTDTQYF. The DNA of the CDR3 is TGTGCCAGCAGCGTAGGGAGTCGGCGACAGGGAAGCACAGATACGCAGTATTTT. The V gene is TRBV9, the J gene TRBJ2-3, with TRBD1 matching over 7 bases. CDR3 length: 18 amino acids. CDR1 and CDR2 (germline): SGDLS, YYNGEE. After removal of 0 bases from V and 0 bases from J, the junction contained 10 bases not matched to a gene.